The 17 T cell receptor beta chains listed next were all sequenced from one sample in a study of shared clonotypes between healthy human individuals. Generated by immunoSEQ multiplex PCR, the TCRdb table keeps only in-frame clones and is missing some. The data hold around 2.5 million clones, with roughly 93% observed a single time. Specimen: naive CD4+ T cells from PBMCs. Noted subset: CD45RA+ positively selected. These receptors were collected from a man younger than 35 in good health. Some clones in this sample may be carry-over from other donors' samples.

The J gene is TRBJ1-4, the V gene TRBV2; TRBD1 matches at 8 bases. In germline, CDR1 is SNHLY, CDR2 FYNNEI. V dropped 2 bases and J dropped 5; count of bases not matched to a gene: 7. This CDR3 has 16 amino acids. CDR3 nucleotides: TGTGCCAGCAGTGAACTCCAGGGGGCTGGAAATGAAAAACTGTTTTTT. Its protein is CASSELQGAGNEKLFF.

As concerns this clone: Other DNA sequences of this sample code for an identical CDR3. This chain links TRBV7-3 with TRBJ2-1; 8 bases are shared with TRBD2. After removal of 2 bases from V and 0 bases from J, the junction contained 3 bases not matched to a gene. The CDR3 spans 16 residues. Germline V CDR1 and CDR2: SGHTA, FQGTGA. The CDR3 reads CASSLLAGSSYNEQFF. The CDR3 bases are TGTGCCAGCAGCTTATTAGCGGGATCCTCCTACAATGAGCAGTTCTTC.

V gene TRBV6-6 combines with J gene TRBJ2-2; a possible D gene is TRBD2 (6 bases). Deletions cut 5 bases from V and 7 bases from J, with 11 bases between. CDR1 and CDR2 from the germline V gene are MNHNY and SVGAGI (reference sequence). The CDR3 is 13 residues long. The CDR3 region is CASSRWGDGELFF. As DNA, the CDR3 is TGTGCCAGCAGTCGTTGGGGGGACGGGGAGCTGTTTTTT.

The gene calls are TRBV11-2 and TRBJ2-7; maybe TRBD1 (5 bases). This CDR3 has 13 amino acids. Trimming stripped 3 bases from V and 2 bases from J, with 8 bases between. CDR1 is SGHAT and CDR2 is FQNNGV in the germline V gene. CDR3: CASSFQGPYEQYF. The CDR3 coding sequence is TGTGCCAGCAGCTTCCAGGGTCCCTACGAGCAGTACTTC.

The chain combines TRBV20-1 with TRBJ2-7; D possibly uses TRBD1 or TRBD2 (6 bases each). Germline assignment: CDR1 DFQATT and CDR2 SNEGSKA (reference sequence). The V end lost 6 bases, the J end lost 7 bases, and 13 bases lay between the germline ends. The CDR3 contains 11 residues. The CDR3 sequence is CSAPGGREQYF. In DNA, the CDR3 is TGCAGTGCCCCCGGGGGCCGGGAGCAGTACTTC.

The chain couples TRBV28 to TRBJ1-1, with TRBD1 matching 7 bases. J was trimmed by 4 bases and V by 5 bases; bases with no gene match: 10. The V gene's germline CDR1 is MDHEN and CDR2 SYDVKM. The CDR3 is 15 residues long. CDR3 sequence reads: CASSPPRQGGTEAFF. CDR3 nucleotide sequence: TGTGCCAGCAGTCCTCCCCGACAGGGAGGCACTGAAGCTTTCTTT.

The chain combines TRBV11-2 with TRBJ2-7; D remains unclear. From germline, CDR1 is SGHAT and CDR2 FQNNGV. The CDR3 covers 14 residues. Trimming shortened V by 5 bases and J by 6 bases, and 17 bases separated the two germline ends. As DNA, the CDR3 is TGTGCCAGCAGCCAACGGCTACAAACTGGCGAGCAGTACTTC. Its translation: CASSQRLQTGEQYF.

V gene TRBV7-8 combines with J gene TRBJ2-7; D is unresolved. Looked up from germline, CDR1 is SGHVS and CDR2 is FQNEAQ. With 5 bases removed from V and 0 bases from J, the gap between germline ends came to 17 bases. The CDR3 sequence is 16 residues long. The CDR3 nucleotides are TGTGCCAGCAGCGCTAGAAAGACGGCGAGCTCCTACGAGCAGTACTTC. It encodes CASSARKTASSYEQYF.

This clone came up once. The chain joins TRBV10-3 to TRBJ2-1; TRBD1 is a possible D gene (6 bases). The CDR3 spans 15 residues. Trimming shortened V by 3 bases and J by 5 bases, and 14 bases separated the two germline ends. Germline CDR1 reads ENHRY; CDR2 reads SYGVKD. CDR3 coding DNA: TGTGCCATCAGTGAACCCGACAGGCTCCACAATGAGCAGTTCTTC. Amino acids: CAISEPDRLHNEQFF.

The chain links TRBV27 to TRBJ2-7, with D perhaps matching TRBD1 (5 bases). Germline loops: CDR1 MNHEY, CDR2 SMNVEV (reference sequence). This CDR3 spans 18 amino acids. Trimming took off 4 bases at V and 2 bases at J, with 24 bases between the two ends. This CDR3 is CASSSPFRQGRATYEQYF. For the CDR3, the DNA is TGTGCCAGCAGTTCCCCTTTTCGGCAGGGCAGAGCGACCTACGAGCAGTACTTC.

The V and J genes are TRBV27 and TRBJ2-7; tentatively, D is TRBD2 (6 bases). The CDR3 has 15 residues. The V gene lost 5 bases and the J gene lost 4 bases, with 18 bases spanning the gap. CDR1 is MNHEY, CDR2 SMNVEV, per germline (reference sequence). CDR3 nucleotide sequence: TGTGCCAGCAGTCGGGGGACGGGGGATAGTTACGAGCAGTACTTC. As protein: CASSRGTGDSYEQYF.

The chain uses TRBV7-2 and TRBJ1-5; no definite D call. Germline CDR1 reads SGHTA; CDR2 reads FQGNSA. The ends were cut back, 0 bases at V and 7 bases at J, with 13 bases in the middle. The CDR3 covers 15 residues. The CDR3 region has the DNA TGTGCCAGCAGCTTAGCGCATGGAGTTAGGCAGCCCCAGCATTTT. This encodes CASSLAHGVRQPQHF.

This rearrangement joins TRBV28 to TRBJ2-6; D gene uncertain. V was pared by 3 bases and J by 0 bases, with 9 bases between. In germline, CDR1 is MDHEN, CDR2 SYDVKM. The CDR3 covers 16 residues. The CDR3, as DNA: TGTGCCAGCAGTTTTGGCTCTATCTCTGGGGCCAACGTCCTGACTTTC. Translation gives CASSFGSISGANVLTF. Complete variable domain (other parts from reference TRBV28 and TRBJ2-6): DVKVTQSSRYLVKRTGEKVFLECVQDMDHENMFWYRQDPGLGLRLIYFSYDVKMKEKGDIPEGYSVSREKKERFSLILESASTNQTSMYLCASSFGSISGANVLTFGAGSRLTVL.

The rearrangement joins TRBV7-2 to TRBJ2-7, with a tentative D call TRBD1 (6 bases). The CDR3 consists of 17 residues. The germline V gene has CDR1 SGHTA and CDR2 FQGNSA. Trimming took off 0 bases at V and 2 bases at J, with 17 bases between the two ends. The CDR3 nucleotides read TGTGCCAGCAGCTTAGCTGTCGTCATAGGGGGACCCTACGAGCAGTACTTC. Protein sequence: CASSLAVVIGGPYEQYF. Full variable domain (outside the CDR3, taken from reference TRBV7-2 and TRBJ2-7): GAGVSQSPSNKVTEKGKDVELRCDPISGHTALYWYRQSLGQGLEFLIYFQGNSAPDKSGLPSDRFSAERTGGSVSTLTIQRTQQEDSAVYLCASSLAVVIGGPYEQYFGPGTRLTVT.

This chain links TRBV4-2 with TRBJ2-5; 8 bases are shared with TRBD2. Germline CDR1 LGHNA, CDR2 YNFKEQ. J lost 0 bases, V lost 5 bases, and 20 bases had no gene match. CDR3 size: 20 residues. CDR3 sequence reads: CASSSRYQTGTRGNQETQYF. CDR3 nucleotide sequence: TGTGCCAGCAGCTCTCGATATCAAACCGGGACTAGAGGGAACCAAGAGACCCAGTACTTC.

V usage is TRBV15 and J usage is TRBJ2-3, with 7 bases that match TRBD1. CDR1 is LNHNV and CDR2 is YYDKDF in the germline V gene (reference sequence). Unmatched junction bases numbered 7, after V lost 2 bases and J lost 2 bases. The CDR3 loop spans 16 amino acids. CDR3 DNA sequence: TGTGCCACCAGCAGACGACCGGGACAGCTCACAGATACGCAGTATTTT. Amino acid sequence: CATSRRPGQLTDTQYF. Looking up the rest from reference TRBV15 and TRBJ2-3 gives the full variable domain: DAMVIQNPRYQVTQFGKPVTLSCSQTLNHNVMYWYQQKSSQAPKLLFHYYDKDFNNEADTPDNFQSRRPNTSFCFLDIRSPGLGDTAMYLCATSRRPGQLTDTQYFGPGTRLTVL.

In its sample, this clone was seen once. The chain joins TRBV11-3 to TRBJ2-2; the D is unclear. The germline V gene has CDR1 SGHNT and CDR2 YENEEA. The V end was cut by 4 bases, the J end by 0 bases, with 12 bases between. This CDR3 has 16 amino acids. CDR3 sequence: CASSSSWAPNTGELFF. CDR3 DNA sequence: TGTGCCAGCAGCTCCTCTTGGGCCCCGAACACCGGGGAGCTGTTTTTT.